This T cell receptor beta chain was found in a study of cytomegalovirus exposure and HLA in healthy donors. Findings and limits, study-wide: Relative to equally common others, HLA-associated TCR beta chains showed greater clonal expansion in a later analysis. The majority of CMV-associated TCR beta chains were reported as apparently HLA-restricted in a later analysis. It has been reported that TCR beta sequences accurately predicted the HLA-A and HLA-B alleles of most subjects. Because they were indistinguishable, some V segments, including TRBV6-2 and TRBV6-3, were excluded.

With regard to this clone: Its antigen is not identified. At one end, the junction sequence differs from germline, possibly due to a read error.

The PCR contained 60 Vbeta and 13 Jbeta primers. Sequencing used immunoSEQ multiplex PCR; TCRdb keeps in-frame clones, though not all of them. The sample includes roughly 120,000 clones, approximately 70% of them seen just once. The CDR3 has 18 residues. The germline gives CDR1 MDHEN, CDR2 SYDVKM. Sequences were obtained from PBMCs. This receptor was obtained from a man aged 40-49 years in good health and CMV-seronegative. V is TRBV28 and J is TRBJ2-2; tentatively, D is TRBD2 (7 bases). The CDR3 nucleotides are TGTGCCAGCACTTTACGGGGCACCGGGGGGCTCTACACCGGGGAGCTGTTTTTT. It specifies CASTLRGTGGLYTGELFF.